The rows below give T cell receptor beta chains drawn from one sample of a study of T cell responses to AZD1222 COVID-19 vaccine. The data were produced by immunoSEQ multiplex PCR, yet TCRdb's version contains in-frame clones alone and is incomplete. The sample gives approximately 180,000 clones, about 91% of which show up once; 7.7% is in the top ten. The sample consisted of peripheral blood, taken on day 0 of AZD1222 vaccination. These TCRs come from an adult in good health. Both conserved end residues are part of each CDR3. Fields, in order: V gene, J gene, D gene, CDR3 length, clone size, CDR3 protein, CDR3 DNA. D genes are given only for firm matches. Size is stated for part of the rows, as once, few or many counts, or as a class when the clone is expanded.

TRBV6-1	TRBJ2-1	TRBD1	16	-	CASSEEGQGPYNEQFF	TGTGCCAGCAGTGAAGAGGGACAGGGGCCCTACAATGAGCAGTTCTTC
TRBV12-3/TRBV12-4	TRBJ1-1	-	13	once	CASSGQLNTEAFF	TGTGCCAGCAGCGGACAGTTGAACACTGAAGCTTTCTTT
TRBV5-5	TRBJ1-1	-	15	-	CASSPGFTMNTEAFF	TGTGCCAGCAGCCCCGGTTTCACTATGAACACTGAAGCTTTCTTT
TRBV2	TRBJ2-5	-	13	-	CASSEGQGGTQYF	TGTGCCAGCAGTGAAGGACAGGGAGGGACCCAGTACTTC
TRBV12-3/TRBV12-4	TRBJ1-3	-	13	-	CASSLGLRDTIYF	TGTGCCAGCAGTTTAGGGTTGCGGGACACCATATATTTT
TRBV7-8	TRBJ2-5	TRBD2	16	-	CASSLERDSWVGTQYF	TGTGCCAGCAGCTTAGAGCGGGACTCCTGGGTCGGGACCCAGTACTTC
TRBV18	TRBJ1-6	TRBD1	16	once	CASSPTGQGAGSPLHF	TGTGCCAGCTCACCAACAGGACAGGGGGCTGGGTCACCCCTCCACTTT
TRBV4-2	TRBJ2-5	TRBD1	14	-	CASSQNDRGETQYF	TGTGCCAGCAGCCAGAATGACAGGGGAGAGACCCAGTACTTC
TRBV18	TRBJ2-1	TRBD1	15	-	CASSRSGGEYNEQFF	TGTGCCAGCTCACGCTCAGGGGGCGAGTACAATGAGCAGTTCTTC
TRBV27	TRBJ2-2	-	14	-	CASSFGGLTGELFF	TGTGCCAGCAGTTTCGGGGGTCTAACCGGGGAGCTGTTTTTT
TRBV7-2	TRBJ1-1	-	14	-	CASSSLGMNTEAFF	TGTGCCAGCAGCTCACTGGGGATGAACACTGAAGCTTTCTTT
TRBV30	TRBJ2-2	TRBD2	15	few	CACPRLAGGPGELFF	TGTGCCTGCCCCCGACTAGCGGGGGGTCCCGGGGAGCTGTTTTTT
TRBV11-2	TRBJ1-6	TRBD1	20	-	CASSLEYWDRGGSYNSPLHF	TGTGCCAGCAGCTTAGAGTATTGGGACAGGGGTGGCTCCTATAATTCACCCCTCCACTTT
TRBV28	TRBJ1-2	-	15	-	CASSYALRGFHGYTF	TGTGCCAGCAGCTACGCACTACGGGGCTTTCATGGCTACACCTTC
TRBV7-9	TRBJ1-1	-	13	-	CASSAQGNTEAFF	TGTGCCAGCAGCGCCCAGGGGAACACTGAAGCTTTCTTT
TRBV6-5	TRBJ1-1	-	12	few	CASSIGDRLAFF	TGTGCCAGCAGTATTGGTGACAGGTTGGCTTTCTTT
TRBV7-3	TRBJ1-1	-	16	-	CASSPKGGLLNTEAFF	TGTGCCAGCAGCCCCAAGGGGGGACTGCTGAACACTGAAGCTTTCTTT
TRBV5-6	TRBJ1-1	-	11	-	CASSFGPEAFF	TGTGCCAGCAGCTTTGGCCCCGAAGCTTTCTTT
TRBV29-1	TRBJ2-7	TRBD1	12	-	CSVVDREAEQYF	TGCAGCGTTGTGGACAGGGAGGCCGAGCAGTACTTC
TRBV14	TRBJ1-1	-	17	-	CASSQDLSWRVGTEAFF	TGTGCCAGCAGCCAAGACCTCTCGTGGAGGGTAGGAACTGAAGCTTTCTTT
TRBV29-1	TRBJ2-7	TRBD2	13	-	CSVGRGRPYEQYF	TGCAGCGTGGGGAGGGGACGACCCTACGAGCAGTACTTC
TRBV5-1	TRBJ1-5	-	16	few	CASSQGTSDSNQPQHF	TGCGCCAGCAGCCAGGGTACTAGCGATAGCAATCAGCCCCAGCATTTT
TRBV19	TRBJ1-1	TRBD1	14	-	CASSRGQVNTEAFF	TGTGCCAGTAGTAGGGGACAGGTCAACACTGAAGCTTTCTTT
TRBV3-1/TRBV3-2	TRBJ1-2	-	14	-	CASSQDRGTYGYTF	TGTGCCAGCAGCCAAGACCGGGGAACCTATGGCTACACCTTC
TRBV2	TRBJ1-1	-	14	-	CASSGVRRDTEAFF	TGTGCCAGCAGTGGGGTGCGAAGGGACACTGAAGCTTTCTTT
TRBV5-1	TRBJ1-3	-	14	-	CASRTVGPGNTIYF	TGCGCCAGCAGGACAGTGGGCCCTGGAAACACCATATATTTT
TRBV2	TRBJ2-5	-	16	-	CASSDLYRGGTKTQYF	TGTGCCAGCAGTGATTTGTACAGGGGAGGTACGAAGACCCAGTACTTC
TRBV7-6	TRBJ2-3	TRBD2	16	-	CASSLVAGGGTDTQYF	TGTGCCAGCAGCTTAGTAGCGGGGGGTGGCACAGATACGCAGTATTTT
TRBV11-3	TRBJ1-5	TRBD1	14	-	CASSLVVQGQPQHF	TGTGCCAGCAGCTTAGTGGTACAGGGGCAGCCCCAGCATTTT
TRBV6-4	TRBJ2-2	TRBD2	14	-	CASSPGGDTGELFF	TGTGCCAGCAGCCCGGGAGGGGACACCGGGGAGCTGTTTTTT
TRBV30	TRBJ1-3	-	11	-	CAWKIGDTIYF	TGTGCCTGGAAAATCGGGGACACCATATATTTT
TRBV19	TRBJ1-5	TRBD1	13	-	CASGRDRNQPQHF	TGTGCCAGTGGAAGGGACAGGAATCAGCCCCAGCATTTT
TRBV19	TRBJ2-6	-	13	-	CASGPSGANVLTF	TGTGCCAGTGGGCCCTCTGGGGCCAACGTCCTGACTTTC
TRBV6-2/TRBV6-3	TRBJ2-7	TRBD2	14	-	CASSIGTSGTEQYF	TGTGCCAGCAGCATAGGGACTAGCGGCACCGAGCAGTACTTC
TRBV5-6	TRBJ2-2	TRBD1	18	once	CASSPPGQGAANTGELFF	TGTGCCAGCAGCCCTCCGGGACAGGGGGCGGCGAACACCGGGGAGCTGTTTTTT
TRBV27	TRBJ2-7	-	15	-	CASRAKRRSFYEQYF	TGTGCCAGCAGGGCCAAGAGACGGAGCTTCTACGAGCAGTACTTC
TRBV28	TRBJ1-5	-	17	-	CASSLGLEAARNQPQHF	TGTGCCAGCAGTTTAGGTCTAGAGGCAGCCCGCAATCAGCCCCAGCATTTT
TRBV15	TRBJ1-2	TRBD1	14	-	CATSSRTGLYGYTF	TGTGCCACCAGCAGTAGGACAGGTCTCTATGGCTACACCTTC
TRBV5-5	TRBJ1-2	-	13	-	CASSRRDGYGYTF	TGTGCCAGCAGCCGCCGGGACGGCTATGGCTACACCTTC
TRBV6-5	TRBJ1-2	-	16	few	CASSYDPLGPNYGYTF	TGTGCCAGCAGTTATGATCCTCTAGGTCCTAACTATGGCTACACCTTC
TRBV19	TRBJ2-3	TRBD2	15	-	CASDRNGGAVDTQYF	TGTGCCAGCGATCGGAACGGGGGGGCGGTAGATACGCAGTATTTT